This entry lists 17 T cell receptor beta chains sequenced from one sample in a study of T cells in Graves' hyperthyroidism and ophthalmopathy. From RNA transcripts, TCR beta CDR3 regions were amplified. First-round RT-PCR with HTBI primers amplified the TCR CDR3 region. From the multiplex PCR reads, TCRdb called clonotypes with MiXCR, one entry per CDR3 protein. Here the sample spans about 610,000 distinct CDR3 sequences, 46% being singletons. Sequenced sample: peripheral blood or thyroid tissue (not recorded which). These TCRs come from a woman aged 18-30 years with Graves' hyperthyroidism.

There are a few counts of this clonotype. The V and J genes are TRBV27 and TRBJ2-7; 8 bases fit TRBD1. The V segment lost 6 bases and the J segment 9 bases; nucleotides outside the gene matches: 19. The CDR3 has 16 amino acids. Germline V gene data show CDR1 as MNHEY and CDR2 as SMNVEV (reference sequence). The CDR3 protein is CASSPSTTGAIPWQYF. The CDR3 nucleotides are TGTGCCAGCAGCCCCTCCACGACAGGGGCTATTCCTTGGCAGTACTTC.

Points on this clonotype: With a much larger clone just one base away, this may be a read error. V and J are TRBV27 and TRBJ1-1; D call uncertain. CDR3 size: 13 residues. In germline, CDR1 is MNHEY, CDR2 SMNVEV (reference sequence). V was pared by 5 bases and J by 5 bases, with 12 bases between. This chain's CDR3 is CASSPIVATEAFF. The CDR3 nucleotides read TGTGCCAGCAGTCCCATAGTAGCGACTGAAGCTTTCTTT.

This clonotype occurred a few times. The chain combines TRBV4-1 with TRBJ2-2; TRBD1 or TRBD2 may be the D gene (6 bases each). The CDR3 spans 17 residues. Trimming removed 8 bases at V and 0 bases at J, with 19 bases between. CDR1 and CDR2 from the germline V gene are MGHRA and YSYEKL. The chain's CDR3 is CASGLLGGTPNTGELFF. For the CDR3, the DNA is TGCGCCAGCGGACTTCTCGGGGGCACACCGAACACCGGGGAGCTGTTTTTT.

The chain combines TRBV12-5 with TRBJ2-5; D not resolved. The germline V gene encodes CDR1 LGHNT and CDR2 FRNRAP. Trimming cost V 3 bases and J 3 bases, with 8 bases left between them. CDR3 size: 13 residues. CDR3 bases: TGTGCTAGTGGTTTAGATACAGAAGAGACCCAGTACTTC. Translation gives CASGLDTEETQYF.

This clonotype was found many times. This rearrangement joins TRBV5-8 to TRBJ1-1, with D unresolved. Per the germline V gene, CDR1 is SGHTS and CDR2 is YDEGEE. V shed 0 bases and J shed 4 bases, with 7 bases lying between them. The CDR3 is 13 residues long. The CDR3, as DNA: TGTGCCAGCAGCTTGGGGACGGCCACTGAAGCTTTCTTT. It codes for CASSLGTATEAFF.

The V gene is TRBV10-3, the J gene TRBJ2-5, with TRBD2 identical over 8 bases. The ends lost 8 bases at V and 1 base at J; junction bases unmatched: 3. The CDR3 is 13 residues long. Germline V CDR1 and CDR2: ENHRY, SYGVKD. CDR3 coding DNA: TGTGCCATCGGGGCGGGGGGCCAAGAGACCCAGTACTTC. As protein: CAIGAGGQETQYF.

This chain links TRBV12-3 or TRBV12-4 with TRBJ2-7, with unresolved D. Trimming shortened V by 5 bases and J by 7 bases, and 18 bases separated the two germline ends. The CDR3 has 14 amino acids. In DNA form, the CDR3 reads TGTGCCAGCAGTCCCCTCGTTTTCTACAATGAGCAGTACTTC. It is translated as CASSPLVFYNEQYF.

The rearrangement joins TRBV29-1 to TRBJ2-7; possibly TRBD2 for D (6 bases). V was shortened by 4 bases and J by 1 base, with 20 bases between the two germline ends. In germline, CDR1 is SQVTM, CDR2 ANQGSEA. This CDR3 is 16 amino acids long. The CDR3 DNA is TGCAGCGTTGGGGAAGACCGGGAGTACCTATCCTACGAGCAGTACTTC. The encoded protein is CSVGEDREYLSYEQYF.

The sample holds many counts of this clonotype. The chain has TRBV20-1 and TRBJ2-7; D ambiguous. Germline assignment: CDR1 DFQATT and CDR2 SNEGSKA (reference sequence). V lost 4 bases and J 4 bases, leaving 11 bases between the germline ends. CDR3 length: 12 amino acids. The CDR3 here is CSAIDSPYEQYF. For the CDR3, the DNA is TGCAGTGCTATAGACTCCCCGTACGAGCAGTACTTC.

This chain uses TRBV10-1 with TRBJ2-7; 8 bases align to TRBD1. The CDR3 loop spans 18 amino acids. Germline V lookup: CDR1 WNHNN, CDR2 SYGVQD (reference sequence). Trimming removed 2 bases from V and 3 bases from J; junction bases left unmatched: 15. CDR3 nucleotide sequence: TGCGCCAGCAGTGAGGGGCAGGGGGCCCACTTTGTAATCTACGAGCAGTACTTC. It translates to CASSEGQGAHFVIYEQYF.

This clonotype was counted between two and nine times. This sequence joins TRBV7-6 and TRBJ2-7; the D is unclear. The ends were cut back, 3 bases at V and 7 bases at J, with 7 bases in the middle. CDR1 SGHVS and CDR2 FNYEAQ come from the germline V gene. The CDR3 extends over 11 amino acids. The DNA of the CDR3 is TGTGCCAGCAGCTTCGGAACAGAGCAGTACTTC. Residues: CASSFGTEQYF.

Details on this clonotype: It may be a read error: a sequence one base away is much more abundant. This chain joins TRBV5-1 and TRBJ1-5, with no clear D. V was shortened by 2 bases and J by 2 bases, with 11 bases between the two germline ends. Looked up from germline, CDR1 is SGHRS and CDR2 is YFSETQ. The CDR3 loop spans 15 amino acids. CDR3 residues: CASSFGDSGNQPQHF. The CDR3 region has the DNA TGCGCCAGCAGCTTCGGGGATTCTGGCAATCAGCCCCAGCATTTT. Filled out from reference TRBV5-1 and TRBJ1-5, the complete variable domain reads KAGVTQTPRYLIKTRGQQVTLSCSPISGHRSVSWYQQTPGQGLQFLFEYFSETQRNKGNFPGRFSGRQFSNSRSEMNVSTLELGDSALYLCASSFGDSGNQPQHFGDGTRLSIL.

The chain employs TRBV2 and TRBJ2-3, with a weak D call TRBD2 (6 bases). Germline V gives CDR1 SNHLY, CDR2 FYNNEI. V lost 3 bases and J lost 2, with 15 bases in between. The CDR3 contains 16 residues. The CDR3 DNA reads TGTGCCAGCAGTGATGAGGGGAGGTGGGACACAGATACGCAGTATTTT. Protein sequence: CASSDEGRWDTDTQYF.

The J gene is TRBJ2-1, the V gene TRBV25-1; 9 positions match TRBD1. Per germline, CDR1 MGHDK and CDR2 SYGVNS. After removal of 6 bases from V and 6 bases from J, the junction contained 3 bases not matched to a gene. This CDR3 has 13 amino acids. The CDR3 region has the DNA TGTGCCAGCAGCTGGGGACAGGGCAATGAGCAGTTCTTC. Protein: CASSWGQGNEQFF. Filled out from reference TRBV25-1 and TRBJ2-1, the complete variable domain reads EADIYQTPRYLVIGTGKKITLECSQTMGHDKMYWYQQDPGMELHLIHYSYGVNSTEKGDLSSESTVSRIRTEHFPLTLESARPSHTSQYLCASSWGQGNEQFFGPGTRLTVL.

This rearrangement joins TRBV9 to TRBJ2-7; tentative D call: TRBD2 (6 bases). Germline CDR1 is SGDLS and CDR2 is YYNGEE. CDR3 length equals 13 residues. The CDR3 DNA sequence: TGTGCTACCGAGCCAGTGACTAGTGACGAGCAGTACTTC. Protein product: CATEPVTSDEQYF.

The chain combines TRBV20-1 with TRBJ1-5; D not resolved. Trimming removed 6 bases at V and 0 bases at J, with 24 bases between. Germline V gives CDR1 DFQATT, CDR2 SNEGSKA (reference sequence). This CDR3 contains 18 residues. This chain's CDR3 is CSAKREWEYKYSNQPQHF. CDR3 nucleotide sequence: TGCAGTGCAAAGCGGGAGTGGGAGTACAAATATAGCAATCAGCCCCAGCATTTT.

As to this clonotype: A read error may account for a junction end that differs from germline. The genes are TRBV7-2 and TRBJ2-5, with 9 nucleotides matching TRBD1. CDR1 and CDR2 (germline): SGHTA, FQGNSA. The CDR3 runs 17 residues. CDR3 loop: CASSQDADRGLLEAQYF. In DNA form, the CDR3 reads TGCGCCAGCAGCCAAGATGCGGACAGGGGTTTATTGGAGGCCCAGTACTTC.